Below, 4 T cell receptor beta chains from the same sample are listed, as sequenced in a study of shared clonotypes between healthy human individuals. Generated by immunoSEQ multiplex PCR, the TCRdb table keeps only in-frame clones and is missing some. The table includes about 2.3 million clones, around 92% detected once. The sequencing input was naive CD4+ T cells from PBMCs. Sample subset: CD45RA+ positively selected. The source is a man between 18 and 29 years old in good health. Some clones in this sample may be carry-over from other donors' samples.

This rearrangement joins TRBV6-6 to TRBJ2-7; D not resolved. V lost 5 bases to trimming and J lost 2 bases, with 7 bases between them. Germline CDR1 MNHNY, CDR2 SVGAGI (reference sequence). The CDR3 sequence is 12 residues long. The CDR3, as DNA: TGTGCCAGCAGTACTCGAGCCTACGAGCAGTACTTC. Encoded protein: CASSTRAYEQYF.

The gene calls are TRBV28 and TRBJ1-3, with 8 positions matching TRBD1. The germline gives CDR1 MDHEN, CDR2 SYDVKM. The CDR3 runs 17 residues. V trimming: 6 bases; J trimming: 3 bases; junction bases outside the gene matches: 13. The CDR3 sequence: CASRPLAGQARGNTIYF. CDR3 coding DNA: TGTGCCAGCAGGCCCCTGGCGGGACAGGCTCGTGGAAACACCATATATTTT.

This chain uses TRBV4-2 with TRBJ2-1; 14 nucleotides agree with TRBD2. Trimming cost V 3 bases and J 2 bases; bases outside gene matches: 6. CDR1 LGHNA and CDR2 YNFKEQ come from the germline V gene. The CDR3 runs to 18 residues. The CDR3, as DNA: TGTGCCAGCAGCCACGGGGGGACTAGCGGGAGAGCCTACAATGAGCAGTTCTTC. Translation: CASSHGGTSGRAYNEQFF.

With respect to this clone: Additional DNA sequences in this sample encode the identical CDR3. CDR3 amino acids: CASSRAGGTYEQYF. CDR3 nucleotides: TGTGCCAGCTCACGGGCGGGGGGAACCTACGAGCAGTACTTC. The chain uses TRBV18 and TRBJ2-7; 8 bases are a match to TRBD2. The CDR3 runs 14 residues. With V trimmed by 4 bases and J by 2 bases, 4 bases remained unmatched. Germline assignment: CDR1 KGHSH and CDR2 LQKENI.